This TCR beta chain was observed in a study of T cells after yellow fever vaccination. In the study overall: In the case of low-cell-number fractions, SMART-Seq v4 Ultra Low Input was used for preparation.

The CDR3 extends over 14 amino acids. Germline CDR1 MDHEN, CDR2 SYDVKM. Deletions cut 6 bases from V and 2 bases from J, with 13 bases between. TCRdb passed the 5' RACE reads through MiXCR, listing each CDR3 protein once. The sample lists about 96,000 distinct CDR3 sequences, approximately 8.4% occurring once. There are a few counts of this clonotype. Specimen: CD8+ T cells not binding an NS4B(214-222) dextramer, sorted from PBMCs, collected about 2 weeks after the first yellow fever vaccination. The genes are TRBV28 and TRBJ1-1, with D uncertain. The TCR sequence derives from a man aged 18-30 years who received the YFV17D yellow fever vaccine. The CDR3 region has the DNA TGTGCCAGCAGATCCCCTTGGGGAAACACTGAAGCTTTCTTT. Its protein is CASRSPWGNTEAFF. Supplemented by reference TRBV28 and TRBJ1-1, the full variable domain reads DVKVTQSSRYLVKRTGEKVFLECVQDMDHENMFWYRQDPGLGLRLIYFSYDVKMKEKGDIPEGYSVSREKKERFSLILESASTNQTSMYLCASRSPWGNTEAFFGQGTRLTVV.